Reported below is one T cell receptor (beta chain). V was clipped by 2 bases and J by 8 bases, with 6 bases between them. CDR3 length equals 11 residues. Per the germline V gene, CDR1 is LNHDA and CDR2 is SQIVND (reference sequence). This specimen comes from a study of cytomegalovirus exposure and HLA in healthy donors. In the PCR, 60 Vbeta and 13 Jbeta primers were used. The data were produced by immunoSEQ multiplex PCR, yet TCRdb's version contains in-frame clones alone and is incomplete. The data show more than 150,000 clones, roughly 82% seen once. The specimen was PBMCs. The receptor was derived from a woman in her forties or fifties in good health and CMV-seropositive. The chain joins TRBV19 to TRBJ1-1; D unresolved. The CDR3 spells CASSIPREAFF. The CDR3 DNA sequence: TGTGCCAGTAGTATACCGCGAGAAGCTTTCTTT. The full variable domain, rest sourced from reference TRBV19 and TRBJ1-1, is DGGITQSPKYLFRKEGQNVTLSCEQNLNHDAMYWYRQDPGQGLRLIYYSQIVNDFQKGDIAEGYSVSREKKESFPLTVTSAQKNPTAFYLCASSIPREAFFGQGTRLTVV.